The source of this T cell receptor beta chain is a study of cytomegalovirus exposure and HLA in healthy donors. On this clone itself: As yet, its antigen is unknown.

Amplification used 60 Vbeta primers and 13 Jbeta primers. Produced via immunoSEQ multiplex PCR; TCRdb's table is partial and in-frame only. Here the sample spans approximately 110,000 clones, 74% being singletons. Study-level findings and limits: TCR beta chains associated with HLA were, in a later analysis, more clonally expanded than equally common others. Specificity for CMV antigens was confirmed in vitro for three of the CMV-associated chains.

Material for sequencing was PBMCs. The source of this sequence is a woman in her 50s in good health and CMV-seropositive.

The CDR3 region is CASRFTRDRTYDEQYF. The DNA for the CDR3 is TGTGCCAGCAGATTCACCCGGGACAGGACCTACGACGAGCAGTACTTC. This rearrangement joins TRBV2 to TRBJ2-5, with 8 positions matching TRBD1. Judging by the DNA end, TRBJ2-7 fits better; the J call may be wrong. Germline V CDR1 and CDR2: SNHLY, FYNNEI. The CDR3 runs to 16 residues.